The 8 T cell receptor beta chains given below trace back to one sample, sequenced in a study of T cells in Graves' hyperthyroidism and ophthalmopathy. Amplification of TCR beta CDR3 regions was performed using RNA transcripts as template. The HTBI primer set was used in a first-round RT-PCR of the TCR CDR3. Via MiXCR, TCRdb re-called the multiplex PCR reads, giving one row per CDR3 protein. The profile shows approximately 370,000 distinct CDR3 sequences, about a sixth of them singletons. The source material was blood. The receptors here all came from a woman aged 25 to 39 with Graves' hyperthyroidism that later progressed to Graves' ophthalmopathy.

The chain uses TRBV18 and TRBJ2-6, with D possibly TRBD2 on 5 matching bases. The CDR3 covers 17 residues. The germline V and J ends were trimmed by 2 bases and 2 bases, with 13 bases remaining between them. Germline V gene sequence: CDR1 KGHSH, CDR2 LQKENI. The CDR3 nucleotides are TGTGCCAGCTCACCAATCGGGCTCGGGACTGGGGCCAACGTCCTGACTTTC. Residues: CASSPIGLGTGANVLTF.

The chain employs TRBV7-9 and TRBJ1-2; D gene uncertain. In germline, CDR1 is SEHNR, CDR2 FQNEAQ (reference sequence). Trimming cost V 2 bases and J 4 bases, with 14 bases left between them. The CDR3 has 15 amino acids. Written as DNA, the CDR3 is TGTGCCAGCAGCTTATCTGGACCGGAAGGCTATGGCTACACCTTC. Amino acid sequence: CASSLSGPEGYGYTF.

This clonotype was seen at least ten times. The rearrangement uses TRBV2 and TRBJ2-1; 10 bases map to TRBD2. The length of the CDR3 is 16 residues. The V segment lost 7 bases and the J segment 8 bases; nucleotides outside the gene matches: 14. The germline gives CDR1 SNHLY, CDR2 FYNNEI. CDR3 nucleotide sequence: TGTGCCAGCAAAATATCGGCTAGCGGGAGTATCTATGAGCAGTTCTTC. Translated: CASKISASGSIYEQFF.

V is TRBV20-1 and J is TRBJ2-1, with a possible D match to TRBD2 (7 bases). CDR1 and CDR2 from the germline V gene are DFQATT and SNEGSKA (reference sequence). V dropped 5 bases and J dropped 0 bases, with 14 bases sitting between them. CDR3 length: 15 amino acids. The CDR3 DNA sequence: TGCAGTGCTGGGGGCGGGAGTTCCTCCTACAATGAGCAGTTCTTC. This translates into CSAGGGSSSYNEQFF.

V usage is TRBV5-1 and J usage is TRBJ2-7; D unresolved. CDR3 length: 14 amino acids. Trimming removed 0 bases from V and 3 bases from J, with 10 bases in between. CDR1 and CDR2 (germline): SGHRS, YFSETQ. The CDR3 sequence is CASSLEGIIYEQYF. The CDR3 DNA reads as TGCGCCAGCAGCTTGGAGGGCATAATCTACGAGCAGTACTTC.

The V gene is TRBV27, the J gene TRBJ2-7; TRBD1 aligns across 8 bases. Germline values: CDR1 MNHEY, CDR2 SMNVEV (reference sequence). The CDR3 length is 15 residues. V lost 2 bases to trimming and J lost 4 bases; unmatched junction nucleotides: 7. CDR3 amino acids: CASSLDSGQEYEQYF. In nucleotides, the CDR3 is TGTGCCAGCAGTTTAGATTCGGGACAGGAGTACGAGCAGTACTTC.

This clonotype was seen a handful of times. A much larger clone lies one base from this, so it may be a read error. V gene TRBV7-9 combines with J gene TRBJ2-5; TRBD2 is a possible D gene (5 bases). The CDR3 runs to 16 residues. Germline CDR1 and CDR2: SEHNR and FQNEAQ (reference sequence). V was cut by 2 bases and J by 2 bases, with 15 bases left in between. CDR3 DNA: TGTGCCAGCAGCTTAATCTCTAGCCGGTTGCAAGAGACCCAGTACTTC. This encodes CASSLISSRLQETQYF. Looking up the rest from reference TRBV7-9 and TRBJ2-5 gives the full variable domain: DTGVSQNPRHKITKRGQNVTFRCDPISEHNRLYWYRQTLGQGPEFLTYFQNEAQLEKSRLLSDRFSAERPKGSFSTLEIQRTEQGDSAMYLCASSLISSRLQETQYFGPGTRLLVL.

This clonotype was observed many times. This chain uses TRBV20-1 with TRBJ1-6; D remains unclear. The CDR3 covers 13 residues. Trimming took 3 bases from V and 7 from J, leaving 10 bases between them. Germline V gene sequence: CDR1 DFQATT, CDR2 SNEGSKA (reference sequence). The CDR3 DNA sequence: TGCAGTGCTAGGCAGGTCGCGAATTCACCCCTCCACTTT. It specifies CSARQVANSPLHF.